This entry lists 19 T cell receptor beta chains sequenced from one sample in a study of human versus mouse CDR3 diversity and MHC coevolution (dated by TCRdb to 2016 to 2017). The method behind the library was the immunoSEQ multiplex PCR assay. TCRdb obtained this table from immuneACCESS and retained in-frame rearrangements with V and J assigned. These tables miss some clones; where compared with another copy, unresolved V genes account for less than half of the shortfall, and the remainder is unexplained. The sample records 75,000 to 90,000 clones, roughly 93% of which are singletons. In total, the top ten clones hold roughly 1.3% of the sample. The sample taken for sequencing was naive CD4+ T cells from blood. The label giving this sample's cell subset or site can be read as: CD45RO-negative CD62L-positive naive CD4 T cells. All receptors derive from a person aged 25 to 75 in good health.

The gene calls are TRBV14 and TRBJ2-3, with a possible D match to TRBD1 (5 bases). The CDR3 has 13 amino acids. Germline CDR1 is SGHDN and CDR2 is FVKESK. V was clipped by 1 base and J by 4 bases, with 6 bases between them. CDR3 coding DNA: TGTGCCAGCAGCCAAGTCAGGGCAGATACGCAGTATTTT. It specifies CASSQVRADTQYF.

The V and J genes are TRBV6-5 and TRBJ2-1, with 7 bases that match TRBD2. The germline V gene has CDR1 MNHEY and CDR2 SVGAGI. V was clipped by 5 bases and J by 6 bases; unmatched bases: 10. The CDR3 consists of 15 residues. The CDR3 DNA reads as TGTGCCAGCAGTAAGGAGGCTAGCGGTCCCAATGAGCAGTTCTTC. This codes for CASSKEASGPNEQFF.

This clone was picked up one time. The genes are TRBV18 and TRBJ2-5; D gene uncertain. In germline, CDR1 is KGHSH, CDR2 LQKENI. The CDR3 sequence is 13 residues long. V gave up 3 bases and J gave up 5 bases, with 10 bases separating them. CDR3 nucleotide sequence: TGTGCCAGCTCACCTAACTTGGAGGAGACCCAGTACTTC. Protein sequence: CASSPNLEETQYF. Full variable domain (outside the CDR3, taken from reference TRBV18 and TRBJ2-5): NAGVMQNPRHLVRRRGQEARLRCSPMKGHSHVYWYRQLPEEGLKFMVYLQKENIIDESGMPKERFSAEFPKEGPSILRIQQVVRGDSAAYFCASSPNLEETQYFGPGTRLLVL.

This chain connects TRBV7-9 to TRBJ2-1, with TRBD1 as a possible D gene (6 bases). CDR3 size: 14 residues. Germline lookup yields CDR1 SEHNR and CDR2 FQNEAQ (reference sequence). The V end lost 0 bases, the J end lost 13 bases, and 16 bases lay between the germline ends. Written as DNA, the CDR3 is TGTGCCAGCAGCTTAGCGGGGGCCTATATCACTCAGTTCTTC. Protein product: CASSLAGAYITQFF.

The chain uses TRBV4-1 and TRBJ2-2; TRBD2 matches 7 bases. The junction had 6 bases not matched to a gene; V was cut back by 1 base and J by 4 bases. The CDR3 is 16 amino acids. Looked up from germline, CDR1 is MGHRA and CDR2 is YSYEKL. CDR3 nucleotides: TGCGCCAGCAGCCAAGGAGGTGGGAGGGGCACCGGGGAGCTGTTTTTT. Its protein is CASSQGGGRGTGELFF.

The chain links TRBV27 to TRBJ2-7; D is undetermined. There are 14 residues in the CDR3. Trimming removed 6 bases at V and 2 bases at J, with 14 bases between. CDR1 and CDR2 from the germline V gene are MNHEY and SMNVEV (reference sequence). CDR3: CASSPSLLTYEQYF. DNA of the CDR3: TGTGCCAGCAGCCCCTCTCTTCTTACCTACGAGCAGTACTTC.

The chain uses TRBV11-2 and TRBJ1-6, with 10 bases that match TRBD1. V dropped 5 bases and J dropped 10; count of bases not matched to a gene: 8. CDR1 and CDR2 from the germline V gene are SGHAT and FQNNGV. The CDR3 is 15 residues long. CDR3 nucleotide sequence: TGTGCCAGCAGCCCCGGGGGGACAGGGGACTCACCCCTCCACTTT. Translating gives CASSPGGTGDSPLHF.

Only a few counts were recorded for this clone. This sequence joins TRBV19 and TRBJ1-3; possible D gene TRBD1, 5 bases. The CDR3 length is 17 residues. Per germline, CDR1 LNHDA and CDR2 SQIVND (reference sequence). V shed 4 bases and J shed 1 base, with 17 bases lying between them. As DNA, the CDR3 is TGTGCCAGTAGTAAACGCCTCAGGGATAAGTCTGGAAACACCATATATTTT. Its translation is CASSKRLRDKSGNTIYF. The full variable domain, its missing parts supplied by reference TRBV19 and TRBJ1-3, is DGGITQSPKYLFRKEGQNVTLSCEQNLNHDAMYWYRQDPGQGLRLIYYSQIVNDFQKGDIAEGYSVSREKKESFPLTVTSAQKNPTAFYLCASSKRLRDKSGNTIYFGEGSWLTVV.

This chain links TRBV5-1 with TRBJ2-3; D is perhaps TRBD2 (5 bases). V was clipped by 6 bases and J by 1 base, with 18 bases between them. Germline lookup yields CDR1 SGHRS and CDR2 YFSETQ. The CDR3 extends over 16 amino acids. This CDR3 is CASTRNQAEGTDTQYF. The CDR3, as DNA: TGCGCCAGCACCCGAAACCAAGCGGAGGGCACAGATACGCAGTATTTT.

The gene calls are TRBV29-1 and TRBJ1-5; possible D gene TRBD1, 6 bases. Germline V gives CDR1 SQVTM, CDR2 ANQGSEA. Trimming removed 6 bases from V and 4 bases from J, with 13 bases in between. The CDR3 has 13 amino acids. CDR3: CSVLQGKNQPQHF. The CDR3 nucleotides read TGCAGCGTGCTCCAGGGGAAAAATCAGCCCCAGCATTTT.

The V call is TRBV10-1, the J call TRBJ2-7; possibly TRBD2 for D (5 bases). The CDR3 sequence is 13 residues long. CDR1 and CDR2 from the germline V gene are WNHNN and SYGVQD (reference sequence). The V end was cut by 10 bases, the J end by 7 bases, with 20 bases between. Here the CDR3 DNA reads TGCGCCATAGCGAGCGAGGAAGTACGGGAGCAGTACTTC. Translating it yields CAIASEEVREQYF.

The CDR3 is CASSLVTGSGYGYTF. The CDR3 DNA is TGTGCCAGCAGCTTGGTCACAGGGAGCGGCTATGGCTACACCTTC. The chain carries TRBV5-6 and TRBJ1-2; maybe TRBD1 (6 bases). Germline CDR1 is SGHDT and CDR2 is YYEEEE. The length of the CDR3 is 15 residues. V was trimmed by 0 bases and J by 4 bases, leaving 13 bases between them.

The chain carries TRBV5-1 and TRBJ2-5; 11 bases match TRBD2. The germline V gene has CDR1 SGHRS and CDR2 YFSETQ. The CDR3 consists of 15 residues. V dropped 0 bases and J dropped 4; count of bases not matched to a gene: 2. The CDR3 DNA reads as TGCGCCAGCAGCTTGGCTAGCGGGGGGCCAGAGACCCAGTACTTC. Translated, it gives CASSLASGGPETQYF.

The CDR3 DNA reads as TGTGCCAGTACCCAATCTCCAGGGGGCATCGGCGGGGAGCTGTTTTTT. Its protein is CASTQSPGGIGGELFF. This chain uses TRBV19 with TRBJ2-2; 8 bases fit TRBD1. Trimming at V came to 7 bases and at J to 7 bases, leaving 14 bases not matched to a gene. CDR1 LNHDA and CDR2 SQIVND come from the germline V gene (reference sequence). The CDR3 is 16 amino acids.

This sequence joins TRBV7-2 and TRBJ2-7, with 9 nucleotides matching TRBD1. The CDR3 spans 18 residues. Germline-derived CDR1 and CDR2 are SGHTA and FQGNSA. Trimming at V came to 5 bases and at J to 0 bases, leaving 14 bases not matched to a gene. CDR3 nucleotides: TGTGCCAGCAGCACTCGGACAGGGGAAGCGTATAGCTCCTACGAGCAGTACTTC. It encodes CASSTRTGEAYSSYEQYF.

V is TRBV7-9 and J is TRBJ2-2; D is perhaps TRBD1 (7 bases). Germline V lookup: CDR1 SEHNR, CDR2 FQNEAQ (reference sequence). Deletions cut 3 bases from V and 6 bases from J, with 11 bases between. CDR3 length: 14 residues. The CDR3 DNA sequence: TGTGCCAGCAGCTTCACAGGGGAGGCCGGGGAGCTGTTTTTT. The encoded protein is CASSFTGEAGELFF.

The V and J genes are TRBV12-5 and TRBJ2-5; weak D call: TRBD1 (6 bases). Trimming took off 0 bases at V and 5 bases at J, with 19 bases between the two ends. Germline CDR1 LGHNT, CDR2 FRNRAP. The CDR3 covers 17 residues. CDR3 in amino acids: CASGLVHGRVGQETQYF. As DNA, the CDR3 is TGTGCTAGTGGTTTGGTACACGGGCGGGTAGGACAGGAGACCCAGTACTTC.

This chain links TRBV21-1 with TRBJ2-3; the table's D gene call, TRBD2, was not cross checked with the DNA. TRBV21-1 is a known pseudogene. This CDR3 has 14 amino acids. The CDR3 loop is CASSKDEDTDTQYF. In DNA, the CDR3 is TGTGCCAGCAGCAAAGATGAGGACACAGATACGCAGTATTTT.

The J gene is TRBJ1-2, the V gene TRBV19; D perhaps matches TRBD1 (6 bases). CDR1 is LNHDA and CDR2 is SQIVND in the germline V gene (reference sequence). CDR3 length: 15 residues. V lost 4 bases and J 4 bases, leaving 16 bases between the germline ends. Here the CDR3 reads CASSNPGEGGYGYTF. DNA of the CDR3: TGTGCCAGTAGTAATCCCGGGGAGGGGGGCTATGGCTACACCTTC.